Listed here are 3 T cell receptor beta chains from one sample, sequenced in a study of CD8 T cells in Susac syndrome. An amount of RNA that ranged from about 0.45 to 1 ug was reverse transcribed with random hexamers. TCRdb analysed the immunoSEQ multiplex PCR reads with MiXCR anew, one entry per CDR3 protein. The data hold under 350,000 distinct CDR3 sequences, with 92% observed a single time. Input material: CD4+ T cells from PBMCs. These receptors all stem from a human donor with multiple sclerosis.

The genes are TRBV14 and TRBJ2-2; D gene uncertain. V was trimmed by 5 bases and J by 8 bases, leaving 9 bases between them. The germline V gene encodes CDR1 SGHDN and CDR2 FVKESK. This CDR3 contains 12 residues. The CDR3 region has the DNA TGTGCCAGCAGCTATCGGTGGGGGGAGCTGTTTTTT. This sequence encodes CASSYRWGELFF.

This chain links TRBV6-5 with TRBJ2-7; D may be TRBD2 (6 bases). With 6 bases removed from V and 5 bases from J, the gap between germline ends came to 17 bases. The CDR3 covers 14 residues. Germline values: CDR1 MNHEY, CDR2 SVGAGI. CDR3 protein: CASSLRREVDEQYF. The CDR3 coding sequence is TGTGCCAGCAGCCTCCGAAGGGAGGTCGACGAGCAGTACTTC.

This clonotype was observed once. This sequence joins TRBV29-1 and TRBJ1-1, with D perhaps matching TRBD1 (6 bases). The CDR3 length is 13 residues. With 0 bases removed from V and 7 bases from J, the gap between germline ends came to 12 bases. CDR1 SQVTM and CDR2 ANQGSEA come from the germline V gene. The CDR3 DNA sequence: TGCAGCGTTGAAGATCAGGTGGACAGTGAAGCTTTCTTT. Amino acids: CSVEDQVDSEAFF.